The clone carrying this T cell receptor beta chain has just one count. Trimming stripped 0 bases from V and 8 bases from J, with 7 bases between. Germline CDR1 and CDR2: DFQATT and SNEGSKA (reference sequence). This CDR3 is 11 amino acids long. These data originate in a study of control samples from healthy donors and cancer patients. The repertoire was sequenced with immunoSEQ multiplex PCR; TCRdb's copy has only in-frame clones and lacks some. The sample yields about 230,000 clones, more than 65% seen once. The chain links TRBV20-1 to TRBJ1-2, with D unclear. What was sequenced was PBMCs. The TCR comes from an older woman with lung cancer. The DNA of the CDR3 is TGCAGTGCTAGAGATCGTTTAGGCTACACCTTC. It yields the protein CSARDRLGYTF.